The 16 T cell receptor beta chains reported below all come from one sample, sequenced in a study of blood T cell repertoires in COVID-19. The method was immunoSEQ multiplex PCR; TCRdb's version includes in-frame clones alone and lacks a portion of them. The profile shows under 250,000 clones, roughly 84% of them singletons. The sequenced material came from peripheral blood. The source of these receptors is a human donor in a cohort sampled during active COVID-19.

The chain employs TRBV3-1 (or the pseudogene TRBV3-2) and TRBJ2-3; possibly TRBD2 for D (7 bases). Looked up from germline, CDR1 is LGHDT and CDR2 is YNNKEL (reference sequence). This CDR3 is built from 17 residues. Trimming removed 3 bases at V and 4 bases at J, with 20 bases between. The CDR3 region is CASSQRVGGGRADTQYF. The CDR3 coding sequence is TGTGCCAGCAGCCAGAGGGTGGGAGGGGGACGCGCAGATACGCAGTATTTT.

The chain combines TRBV2 with TRBJ2-3; 8 nucleotides line up with TRBD1. Trimming took 5 bases from V and 4 from J; bases not matched to a gene: 5. From germline, CDR1 is SNHLY and CDR2 FYNNEI. This CDR3 region has 14 residues. This CDR3 is CASSNRGKADTQYF. For the CDR3, the DNA is TGTGCCAGCAGTAACAGGGGGAAGGCAGATACGCAGTATTTT.

The chain carries TRBV2 and TRBJ1-4; no firm D call. The CDR3 sequence is 15 residues long. V lost 2 bases and J 8 bases, leaving 15 bases between the germline ends. CDR1 and CDR2 (germline): SNHLY, FYNNEI. In DNA, the CDR3 is TGTGCCAGCAGTGAACTGCAGGCCATCCCGGAAAAACTGTTTTTT. Protein: CASSELQAIPEKLFF.

This chain uses TRBV5-1 with TRBJ1-3; 10 nucleotides line up with TRBD1. Germline V CDR1 and CDR2: SGHRS, YFSETQ. The V gene end was trimmed by 4 bases and the J gene end by 0 bases; junction bases not matched to a gene: 4. The CDR3 loop spans 16 amino acids. CDR3 region: CASSTGQGSSGNTIYF. The DNA for the CDR3 is TGCGCCAGCAGCACGGGACAGGGGAGCTCTGGAAACACCATATATTTT.

The gene calls are TRBV28 and TRBJ2-3, with D hard to call. Germline values: CDR1 MDHEN, CDR2 SYDVKM. The CDR3 is made up of 14 amino acids. V shed 3 bases and J shed 1 base, with 8 bases lying between them. CDR3 in DNA: TGTGCCAGCAGTTTTATCAGCGGCACAGATACGCAGTATTTT. Its translation: CASSFISGTDTQYF. The whole variable domain, remainder taken from reference TRBV28 and TRBJ2-3, is DVKVTQSSRYLVKRTGEKVFLECVQDMDHENMFWYRQDPGLGLRLIYFSYDVKMKEKGDIPEGYSVSREKKERFSLILESASTNQTSMYLCASSFISGTDTQYFGPGTRLTVL.

The V gene is TRBV12-5, the J gene TRBJ2-1, with D possibly matching TRBD2 (6 bases). Germline lookup yields CDR1 LGHNT and CDR2 FRNRAP. This CDR3 is 23 amino acids long. V lost 0 bases and J lost 0, with 30 bases in between. CDR3 bases: TGTGCTAGTGGTTTGGTACTCGAAGGGGTTATGGCTAGCGTTAAGAGCTCCTACAATGAGCAGTTCTTC. Translated: CASGLVLEGVMASVKSSYNEQFF. The entire variable domain, with the rest obtained from reference TRBV12-5 and TRBJ2-1, is as follows: DARVTQTPRHKVTEMGQEVTMRCQPILGHNTVFWYRQTMMQGLELLAYFRNRAPLDDSGMPKDRFSAEMPDATLATLKIQPSEPRDSAVYFCASGLVLEGVMASVKSSYNEQFFGPGTRLTVL.

The rearrangement uses TRBV2 and TRBJ1-2; 7 positions agree with TRBD1. This CDR3 comprises 15 residues. J lost 1 base, V lost 7 bases, and 9 bases had no gene match. Germline values: CDR1 SNHLY, CDR2 FYNNEI. In nucleotides, the CDR3 is TGTGCCAGCACCTCCGGGACAGCTTTTAACTATGGCTACACCTTC. Translation gives CASTSGTAFNYGYTF.

The chain links TRBV18 to TRBJ2-1, with D possibly being TRBD2 (5 bases). V lost 2 bases and J lost 8, with 10 bases in between. CDR3 size: 13 residues. Germline V gives CDR1 KGHSH, CDR2 LQKENI. In DNA form, the CDR3 reads TGTGCCAGCTCACCAATCCCCGGGGATGAGCAGTTCTTC. Amino acids: CASSPIPGDEQFF.

This clone was picked up one time. The rearrangement links TRBV7-9 to TRBJ2-7; 10 bases are shared with TRBD1. Germline trimming cut 4 bases from V and 5 bases from J; bases unmatched to any gene: 5. This CDR3 spans 14 amino acids. Germline V gene lookup returns CDR1 SEHNR and CDR2 FQNEAQ (reference sequence). The chain's CDR3 is CASSSWGTGDEQYF. For the CDR3, the DNA is TGTGCCAGCAGCTCCTGGGGGACAGGGGACGAGCAGTACTTC.

The rearrangement uses TRBV5-1 and TRBJ1-1, with 7 nucleotides matching TRBD1. The CDR3 is made up of 15 amino acids. Trimming cost V 0 bases and J 3 bases; bases outside gene matches: 5. The germline V gene has CDR1 SGHRS and CDR2 YFSETQ. The CDR3 sequence is CASSLVGDRHTEAFF. Written as DNA, the CDR3 is TGCGCCAGCAGCTTGGTGGGGGACAGACACACTGAAGCTTTCTTT.

The chain joins TRBV7-9 to TRBJ2-1, with TRBD2 matching over 8 bases. The germline V gene encodes CDR1 SEHNR and CDR2 FQNEAQ (reference sequence). J lost 0 bases, V lost 4 bases, and 5 bases had no gene match. The CDR3 length is 16 residues. The CDR3 is CASSSGSGSSYNEQFF. As DNA, the CDR3 is TGTGCCAGCAGCTCGGGGAGCGGGAGCTCCTACAATGAGCAGTTCTTC.

The rearrangement links TRBV28 to TRBJ2-7; 10 bases map to TRBD2. J gave up 1 base and V 6 bases, and 9 bases lay outside the gene matches. CDR1 and CDR2 from the germline V gene are MDHEN and SYDVKM. The CDR3 consists of 16 residues. This CDR3 is CASSQLMGLASYEQYF. Written as DNA, the CDR3 is TGTGCCAGCAGCCAGCTAATGGGACTAGCGTCCTACGAGCAGTACTTC.

V gene TRBV2 combines with J gene TRBJ2-1; 9 positions match TRBD1. This CDR3 region has 13 residues. The J segment lost 15 bases and the V segment lost 2 bases, leaving 8 bases of the junction unmatched. Germline values: CDR1 SNHLY, CDR2 FYNNEI. This CDR3 is CASSEISGTGRFF. CDR3 nucleotide sequence: TGTGCCAGCAGTGAAATTTCCGGGACAGGGAGGTTCTTC.

The gene calls are TRBV7-2 and TRBJ2-1; no definite D call. Germline V gene sequence: CDR1 SGHTA, CDR2 FQGNSA. The CDR3 runs 16 residues. V was trimmed by 0 bases and J by 2 bases, leaving 11 bases between them. The CDR3 spells CASSLAMRPTYNEQFF. CDR3 coding DNA: TGTGCCAGCAGCTTAGCTATGCGGCCAACCTACAATGAGCAGTTCTTC.

This chain connects TRBV11-2 to TRBJ2-2; D perhaps matches TRBD2 (6 bases). Germline CDR1 and CDR2: SGHAT and FQNNGV. CDR3 length: 18 residues. The germline V and J ends were trimmed by 5 bases and 5 bases, with 24 bases remaining between them. The CDR3 nucleotides are TGTGCCAGCAGCCGCTTGATCGGGAGCGTGACGGGAACCGGGGAGCTGTTTTTT. Its translation: CASSRLIGSVTGTGELFF.

V gene TRBV10-3 combines with J gene TRBJ1-2; D is perhaps TRBD1 (5 bases). CDR3 length: 16 residues. The germline V gene has CDR1 ENHRY and CDR2 SYGVKD. The V end was cut by 3 bases, the J end by 7 bases, with 21 bases between. This chain's CDR3 is CAISDKGFLVGGGYTF. The CDR3 coding sequence is TGTGCCATCAGTGATAAGGGTTTTTTGGTGGGGGGTGGCTACACCTTC.